The clone carrying this T cell receptor beta chain has a count of ten or more. TCRdb used MiXCR to reprocess the 5' RACE reads, holding one entry per CDR3 protein. The data hold just over 200,000 distinct CDR3 sequences, with 9.5% to 10% observed a single time. The data were obtained in a study of T-cell memory formation after mild COVID-19. This TCR was recovered from a young man who had mild COVID-19 (a few samples of this study predate the infection). Cell type and time point are not known. Material: PBMCs or a T cell subset sorted from them (not recorded which).

For the CDR3, the DNA is TGTGCCAGCTACGGACAACCGGGTGGCTACACCTTC. This translates into CASYGQPGGYTF. The chain joins TRBV6-5 to TRBJ1-2; D may be TRBD1 (5 bases). Germline V CDR1 and CDR2: MNHEY, SVGAGI. V was clipped by 8 bases and J by 7 bases, with 14 bases between them. CDR3 length: 12 residues.